The 23 T cell receptor beta chains presented below share a single source sample, sequenced in a study of blood T cell repertoires in COVID-19. Data came from immunoSEQ multiplex PCR; TCRdb stores just in-frame clones and leaves some out. In the table there are 52,000 or so clones, around nine tenths of which are singletons. Sample: peripheral blood. The receptors here all came from a woman older than 75 with acute or convalescent COVID-19.

This sequence joins TRBV5-1 and TRBJ2-5; 7 bases match TRBD2. Germline V lookup: CDR1 SGHRS, CDR2 YFSETQ. The CDR3 is made up of 14 amino acids. V was clipped by 2 bases and J by 1 base; unmatched bases: 2. CDR3 in DNA: TGCGCCAGCAGCTTCTTAGCGGGCCAAGAGACCCAGTACTTC. It encodes CASSFLAGQETQYF.

This rearrangement joins TRBV5-6 to TRBJ1-2; 8 bases are shared with TRBD1. Germline CDR1 reads SGHDT; CDR2 reads YYEEEE. This CDR3 spans 13 amino acids. The trim removed 4 bases at V and 8 bases at J, leaving 7 bases unmatched. The CDR3 region is CASSPTGARGYTF. In DNA, the CDR3 is TGTGCCAGCAGCCCGACAGGGGCGCGGGGCTACACCTTC.

The table lists this clone with a count of one. The genes are TRBV7-7 and TRBJ2-3, with 16 bases that match TRBD2. The J segment lost 5 bases and the V segment lost 3 bases, leaving 5 bases of the junction unmatched. Germline CDR1 SSHAT, CDR2 FNYEAQ (reference sequence). There are 17 residues in the CDR3. CDR3 protein: CASSLGLAGGPGDTQYF. CDR3 DNA sequence: TGTGCCAGCAGCTTGGGACTAGCGGGAGGGCCTGGAGATACGCAGTATTTT.

The V and J genes are TRBV5-4 and TRBJ1-1; 8 nucleotides agree with TRBD1. The germline V gene encodes CDR1 SGHNT and CDR2 YYREEE (reference sequence). This CDR3 spans 14 amino acids. Trimming removed 2 bases from V and 3 bases from J; junction bases left unmatched: 3. Here the CDR3 reads CASSLDRGYTEAFF. DNA for the CDR3: TGTGCCAGCAGCTTAGACAGGGGCTACACTGAAGCTTTCTTT.

This rearrangement joins TRBV28 to TRBJ1-2; maybe TRBD1 (6 bases). Trimming cost V 5 bases and J 5 bases, with 9 bases left between them. Germline-derived CDR1 and CDR2 are MDHEN and SYDVKM. The CDR3 extends over 12 amino acids. The DNA for the CDR3 is TGTGCCAGCAGTGCACAGGGATATGGCTACACCTTC. It encodes CASSAQGYGYTF.

In DNA, the CDR3 is TGTGCCAGCACCGCGCCGATATCGGGTCGTCAGCCCCAGCATTTT. Translated: CASTAPISGRQPQHF. V and J are TRBV28 and TRBJ1-5, with no clear D. Trimming pared 7 bases from V and 6 bases from J, leaving 19 bases between. Germline CDR1 is MDHEN and CDR2 is SYDVKM. CDR3 length: 15 residues.

CDR3 loop: CASSLEGQGVPLGYGYTF. Written as DNA, the CDR3 is TGTGCCAGCAGTTTAGAAGGACAGGGGGTTCCTTTAGGGTATGGCTACACCTTC. The chain links TRBV28 to TRBJ1-2; 10 bases line up with TRBD1. CDR3 length equals 18 residues. V shed 2 bases, J shed 5 bases, and the junction held 14 bases outside the gene matches. CDR1 and CDR2 (germline): MDHEN, SYDVKM.

The gene calls are TRBV30 and TRBJ1-2; maybe TRBD1 (6 bases). Trimming removed 3 bases at V and 2 bases at J, with 13 bases between. CDR3 length equals 14 residues. Germline V gives CDR1 GTSNPN, CDR2 SVGIG (reference sequence). The CDR3 reads CAWRGPGVNYGYTF. As DNA, the CDR3 is TGTGCCTGGAGGGGCCCAGGGGTCAACTATGGCTACACCTTC.

This clone was found once. V and J are TRBV6-5 and TRBJ2-3; 14 bases align to TRBD2. This CDR3 has 15 amino acids. The germline V gene has CDR1 MNHEY and CDR2 SVGAGI. V was pared by 8 bases and J by 4 bases, with 5 bases of the junction left unmatched. The CDR3: CASLRLAGGSDTQYF. Here the CDR3 DNA reads TGTGCCAGCTTACGACTAGCGGGAGGGTCAGATACGCAGTATTTT.

The chain links TRBV28 to TRBJ1-2; TRBD1 matches at 7 bases. Germline values: CDR1 MDHEN, CDR2 SYDVKM. V dropped 6 bases and J dropped 4; count of bases not matched to a gene: 8. The CDR3 has 14 amino acids. CDR3 coding DNA: TGTGCCAGCAGCCTGGAGGACAGGCCCTATGGCTACACCTTC. Translated: CASSLEDRPYGYTF.

This clone has a handful of counts. The genes are TRBV11-3 and TRBJ2-7; TRBD1 is a possible D gene (5 bases). V was clipped by 5 bases and J by 0 bases, with 5 bases between them. This CDR3 region has 12 residues. The V gene's germline CDR1 is SGHNT and CDR2 YENEEA. This CDR3 reads CASSDSSYEQYF. The CDR3 nucleotides read TGTGCCAGCAGCGACAGCTCCTACGAGCAGTACTTC.

This chain's CDR3 is CASSLGQGPGELFF. The CDR3 nucleotides read TGTGCCAGTAGTTTGGGACAGGGCCCCGGGGAGCTGTTTTTT. The genes are TRBV19 and TRBJ2-2; 9 bases line up with TRBD1. Germline V gives CDR1 LNHDA, CDR2 SQIVND (reference sequence). This CDR3 is 14 amino acids long. V gave up 5 bases and J gave up 6 bases; unmatched junction bases: 4. Full variable domain (outside the CDR3, taken from reference TRBV19 and TRBJ2-2): DGGITQSPKYLFRKEGQNVTLSCEQNLNHDAMYWYRQDPGQGLRLIYYSQIVNDFQKGDIAEGYSVSREKKESFPLTVTSAQKNPTAFYLCASSLGQGPGELFFGEGSRLTVL.

CDR3 sequence (DNA): TGTGCCAGCTCACCCGCCGGGAGGGCCTACGAGCAGTACTTC. It specifies CASSPAGRAYEQYF. This sequence joins TRBV18 and TRBJ2-7; 8 nucleotides align to TRBD2. In germline, CDR1 is KGHSH, CDR2 LQKENI. Unmatched junction bases numbered 3, after V lost 3 bases and J lost 2 bases. The CDR3 runs to 14 residues.

This clone has a handful of counts. This chain connects TRBV6-4 to TRBJ2-7; maybe TRBD2 (5 bases). The germline gives CDR1 MRHNA, CDR2 SNTAGT. This CDR3 has 19 amino acids. V lost 2 bases and J lost 2, with 25 bases in between. The CDR3 loop is CASSDGVAMSRKEAYEQYF. DNA of the CDR3: TGTGCCAGCAGTGACGGTGTAGCGATGTCGCGGAAAGAAGCCTACGAGCAGTACTTC.

The chain uses TRBV5-4 and TRBJ2-6; 7 nucleotides align to TRBD2. CDR1 is SGHNT, CDR2 YYREEE, per germline (reference sequence). With V trimmed by 4 bases and J by 2 bases, 6 bases remained unmatched. The CDR3 runs to 16 residues. The CDR3: CASSMQGGAGANVLTF. CDR3 nucleotide sequence: TGTGCCAGCAGCATGCAGGGAGGGGCTGGGGCCAACGTCCTGACTTTC.

The chain links TRBV5-8 to TRBJ1-5; 8 bases line up with TRBD1. The germline V gene encodes CDR1 SGHTS and CDR2 YDEGEE. V gave up 0 bases and J gave up 9 bases; unmatched junction bases: 8. This CDR3 spans 15 amino acids. The CDR3 sequence is CASSLADRGFGPQHF. The CDR3 nucleotides are TGTGCCAGCAGCTTGGCCGACAGGGGTTTTGGGCCCCAGCATTTT.

Here the CDR3 reads CASSLGQPNSPLHF. For the CDR3, the DNA is TGCGCCAGCAGCTTGGGACAGCCCAATTCACCCCTCCACTTT. This chain connects TRBV5-1 to TRBJ1-6, with D maybe TRBD1 (5 bases). The CDR3 has 14 amino acids. The V end was cut by 0 bases, the J end by 7 bases, with 8 bases between. Germline CDR1 and CDR2: SGHRS and YFSETQ.

This chain links TRBV19 with TRBJ2-1; 9 nucleotides align to TRBD2. J gave up 5 bases and V 5 bases, and 16 bases lay outside the gene matches. Germline values: CDR1 LNHDA, CDR2 SQIVND (reference sequence). The CDR3 totals 18 residues. This chain's CDR3 is CASSPGTSFRGVNNEQFF. CDR3 in DNA: TGTGCCAGTAGTCCCGGGACTAGCTTCCGGGGGGTAAACAATGAGCAGTTCTTC.

This clone is classed as medium-sized. The chain joins TRBV2 to TRBJ2-7, with a possible D match to TRBD1 (5 bases). Looked up from germline, CDR1 is SNHLY and CDR2 is FYNNEI. The germline V and J ends were trimmed by 4 bases and 0 bases, with 7 bases remaining between them. The CDR3 has 13 amino acids. CDR3 sequence reads: CASSVDSSYEQYF. Written as DNA, the CDR3 is TGTGCCAGCAGTGTCGACAGCTCCTACGAGCAGTACTTC.

The chain carries TRBV6-2 or TRBV6-3 and TRBJ1-2; D unresolved. V was cut by 3 bases and J by 7 bases, with 21 bases left in between. The CDR3 contains 16 residues. Per the germline V gene, CDR1 is MNHEY and CDR2 is SVGEGT. In DNA form, the CDR3 reads TGTGCCAGCAGTTATCCAGTCGGAGGGTTTTTCTCTGGCTACACCTTC. Residues: CASSYPVGGFFSGYTF.

The chain recombines TRBV29-1 with TRBJ1-2; 9 nucleotides line up with TRBD1. Trimming at V came to 0 bases and at J to 0 bases, leaving 5 bases not matched to a gene. This CDR3 is 16 amino acids long. Germline CDR1 SQVTM, CDR2 ANQGSEA. The CDR3 DNA sequence: TGCAGCGTTGAAGATCTGCGGACAGGGGCTAACTATGGCTACACCTTC. Amino acid sequence: CSVEDLRTGANYGYTF. Full variable domain (missing parts from reference TRBV29-1 and TRBJ1-2): SAVISQKPSRDICQRGTSLTIQCQVDSQVTMMFWYRQQPGQSLTLIATANQGSEATYESGFVIDKFPISRPNLTFSTLTVSNMSPEDSSIYLCSVEDLRTGANYGYTFGSGTRLTVV.

The V gene is TRBV19, the J gene TRBJ2-7; 9 bases are shared with TRBD2. J gave up 6 bases and V 3 bases, and 9 bases lay outside the gene matches. CDR3 length: 15 residues. Germline CDR1 LNHDA, CDR2 SQIVND (reference sequence). CDR3 protein: CASSILREGPSEQYF. The CDR3 DNA sequence: TGTGCCAGTAGTATTTTGCGGGAGGGCCCCTCCGAGCAGTACTTC.

In this sample, this clone turned up once. The V gene is TRBV9, the J gene TRBJ1-1, with D possibly matching TRBD1 (6 bases). Germline-derived CDR1 and CDR2 are SGDLS and YYNGEE. Deletions cut 3 bases from V and 3 bases from J, with 15 bases between. This CDR3 contains 15 residues. For the CDR3, the DNA is TGTGCCAGCAGCGCGAACCAGGGGTTGGACACTGAAGCTTTCTTT. Translated: CASSANQGLDTEAFF.